One and the same sample provided the 27 T cell receptor beta chains below, sequenced in a study of cytomegalovirus exposure and HLA in healthy donors. Primers included in the PCR were 60 Vbeta and 13 Jbeta primers. The repertoire was sequenced with immunoSEQ multiplex PCR; TCRdb's copy has only in-frame clones and lacks some. The sample records 160,000 or so clones, approximately 80% being singletons. The sequenced sample consisted of PBMCs. The receptors here all came from a man aged 25 to 40 in good health and CMV-seropositive.

This sequence joins TRBV7-9 and TRBJ1-5, with 7 positions matching TRBD1. V dropped 5 bases and J dropped 3; count of bases not matched to a gene: 4. The germline V gene has CDR1 SEHNR and CDR2 FQNEAQ (reference sequence). The CDR3 runs 14 residues. CDR3 region: CASSVGGLNQPQHF. Here the CDR3 DNA reads TGTGCCAGCAGCGTAGGGGGCCTCAATCAGCCCCAGCATTTT. The full variable domain, its missing parts supplied by reference TRBV7-9 and TRBJ1-5, is DTGVSQNPRHKITKRGQNVTFRCDPISEHNRLYWYRQTLGQGPEFLTYFQNEAQLEKSRLLSDRFSAERPKGSFSTLEIQRTEQGDSAMYLCASSVGGLNQPQHFGDGTRLSIL.

The chain couples TRBV9 to TRBJ1-2; 9 bases match TRBD1. The CDR3 spans 15 residues. Germline V gives CDR1 SGDLS, CDR2 YYNGEE. The ends lost 5 bases at V and 3 bases at J; junction bases unmatched: 8. The CDR3 loop is CASRPTGTGHYGYTF. Written as DNA, the CDR3 is TGTGCCAGCAGACCAACCGGGACAGGGCACTATGGCTACACCTTC.

The V and J genes are TRBV28 and TRBJ1-1, with TRBD1 identical over 9 bases. Germline CDR1 MDHEN, CDR2 SYDVKM. V shed 5 bases, J shed 2 bases, and the junction held 6 bases outside the gene matches. The CDR3 has 15 amino acids. CDR3 coding DNA: TGTGCCAGCAGTATCCCGACAGGGGGAAACACTGAAGCTTTCTTT. Residues: CASSIPTGGNTEAFF.

V and J are TRBV27 and TRBJ1-1; D may be TRBD1 (6 bases). The CDR3 extends over 14 amino acids. Deletions cut 4 bases from V and 0 bases from J, with 9 bases between. The germline V gene has CDR1 MNHEY and CDR2 SMNVEV (reference sequence). The CDR3 region is CASSWTALNTEAFF. The CDR3 DNA reads TGTGCCAGCAGTTGGACAGCTTTGAACACTGAAGCTTTCTTT.

The chain employs TRBV2 and TRBJ1-5, with 7 positions matching TRBD1. The CDR3 sequence is 13 residues long. Per the germline V gene, CDR1 is SNHLY and CDR2 is FYNNEI. Trimming took 5 bases from V and 5 from J; bases not matched to a gene: 3. The CDR3 DNA reads TGTGCCAGCAGTTTTACAGGGGATCAGCCCCAGCATTTT. Residues: CASSFTGDQPQHF. The whole variable domain, remainder taken from reference TRBV2 and TRBJ1-5, is EPEVTQTPSHQVTQMGQEVILRCVPISNHLYFYWYRQILGQKVEFLVSFYNNEISEKSEIFDDQFSVERPDGSNFTLKIRSTKLEDSAMYFCASSFTGDQPQHFGDGTRLSIL.

The rearrangement uses TRBV15 and TRBJ2-5; 7 bases agree with TRBD1. With V trimmed by 4 bases and J by 2 bases, 7 bases remained unmatched. CDR1 and CDR2 from the germline V gene are LNHNV and YYDKDF (reference sequence). This CDR3 comprises 15 residues. The DNA of the CDR3 is TGTGCCACCAGCACCAGGGGGAGAGGACAAGAGACCCAGTACTTC. Translation: CATSTRGRGQETQYF.

J is TRBJ2-7 and V is TRBV6-5, with 9 positions matching TRBD1. The CDR3 consists of 16 residues. Trimming cost V 1 base and J 0 bases; bases outside gene matches: 4. The germline V gene encodes CDR1 MNHEY and CDR2 SVGAGI. The CDR3 bases are TGTGCCAGCAGTTACTTACAGGGGGCAACCTCCTACGAGCAGTACTTC. It codes for CASSYLQGATSYEQYF.

The V gene is TRBV4-2, the J gene TRBJ1-4, with 7 bases identical to TRBD1. Germline values: CDR1 LGHNA, CDR2 YNFKEQ. This CDR3 region has 15 residues. V shed 0 bases and J 7 bases; nucleotides not matched to a gene: 5. For the CDR3, the DNA is TGTGCCAGCAGCCAAGATACAGGGGCGTTTGAAAAACTGTTTTTT. This gives the protein CASSQDTGAFEKLFF.

This rearrangement joins TRBV4-1 to TRBJ1-6; 10 positions match TRBD1. There are 21 residues in the CDR3. The germline CDR1 and CDR2 sequences are MGHRA and YSYEKL. With 2 bases clipped from V and 3 bases from J, the junction kept 16 bases outside the gene matches. The CDR3 protein is CASSQNPGQGTRPFYNSPLHF. CDR3 nucleotides: TGCGCCAGCAGCCAAAACCCGGGACAGGGGACGAGACCCTTCTATAATTCACCCCTCCACTTT.

The CDR3 is CSVGRTGAYNEQFF. The CDR3 DNA is TGCAGCGTGGGCCGGACAGGGGCATACAATGAGCAGTTCTTC. V and J are TRBV29-1 and TRBJ2-1, with 9 bases fitting TRBD1. The V segment lost 6 bases and the J segment 4 bases; nucleotides outside the gene matches: 7. The length of the CDR3 is 14 residues. From germline, CDR1 is SQVTM and CDR2 ANQGSEA.

As for this clone: The same CDR3 is also encoded by other DNA sequences in this sample. The rearrangement uses TRBV9 and TRBJ1-1; tentatively, D is TRBD1 (5 bases). V was clipped by 0 bases and J by 3 bases, with 6 bases between them. From germline, CDR1 is SGDLS and CDR2 YYNGEE. The CDR3 is made up of 13 amino acids. CDR3 nucleotides: TGTGCCAGCAGCGTAGGGGGGGACACTGAAGCTTTCTTT. Its protein product is CASSVGGDTEAFF.

The chain combines TRBV30 with TRBJ1-1; 7 nucleotides align to TRBD1. The germline CDR1 and CDR2 sequences are GTSNPN and SVGIG (reference sequence). Trimming removed 3 bases from V and 4 bases from J; junction bases left unmatched: 5. The CDR3 loop spans 13 amino acids. This CDR3 reads CAWRPTGRTEAFF. The CDR3, as DNA: TGTGCCTGGAGGCCGACAGGGCGCACTGAAGCTTTCTTT.

J is TRBJ1-1 and V is TRBV5-4, with a possible D match to TRBD1 (5 bases). CDR3 length: 16 amino acids. Trimming removed 0 bases at V and 1 base at J, with 13 bases between. Germline V lookup: CDR1 SGHNT, CDR2 YYREEE (reference sequence). The CDR3 reads CASSLARVTGNTEAFF. The CDR3 DNA sequence: TGTGCCAGCAGCTTGGCCAGGGTCACGGGGAACACTGAAGCTTTCTTT.

The V gene is TRBV2, the J gene TRBJ2-3; 7 positions match TRBD2. The germline CDR1 and CDR2 sequences are SNHLY and FYNNEI. The CDR3 is 14 amino acids. V shed 8 bases, J shed 3 bases, and the junction held 8 bases outside the gene matches. The CDR3 nucleotides are TGTGCCAGCTCCGAGAGCGGGGTGACAGATACGCAGTATTTT. Translating gives CASSESGVTDTQYF.

CDR3 sequence: CASSSTGDSYEQYF. CDR3 coding DNA: TGTGCCAGCAGCTCAACAGGGGACTCCTACGAGCAGTACTTC. V gene TRBV7-9 combines with J gene TRBJ2-7; 7 positions agree with TRBD1. Trimming removed 4 bases from V and 0 bases from J; junction bases left unmatched: 3. Per the germline V gene, CDR1 is SEHNR and CDR2 is FQNEAQ (reference sequence). The CDR3 is 14 amino acids.

The chain uses TRBV9 and TRBJ1-3, with TRBD1 matching 9 bases. This CDR3 region has 16 residues. V gave up 3 bases and J gave up 3 bases; unmatched junction bases: 7. The germline V gene encodes CDR1 SGDLS and CDR2 YYNGEE. Here the CDR3 DNA reads TGTGCCAGCAGCGCTCGGGACAGGGACTTTGGAAACACCATATATTTT. Translation: CASSARDRDFGNTIYF.

This rearrangement joins TRBV19 to TRBJ1-1; perhaps TRBD1 as D (6 bases). The V and J ends lost 3 bases and 5 bases respectively, with 13 bases between them. The CDR3 contains 14 residues. Germline values: CDR1 LNHDA, CDR2 SQIVND (reference sequence). This CDR3 reads CASSMLGGGTEAFF. In DNA form, the CDR3 reads TGTGCCAGTAGTATGCTAGGGGGAGGGACTGAAGCTTTCTTT.

The chain is built from TRBV29-1 and TRBJ2-2; D perhaps matches TRBD1 (6 bases). V was shortened by 8 bases and J by 0 bases, with 10 bases between the two germline ends. Germline CDR1 and CDR2: SQVTM and ANQGSEA. CDR3 size: 13 residues. In DNA, the CDR3 is TGCAGCTGGACAGAAGCGAACACCGGGGAGCTGTTTTTT. This gives the protein CSWTEANTGELFF.

The J gene is TRBJ1-2, the V gene TRBV25-1, with D unclear. This CDR3 spans 11 amino acids. Germline CDR1 reads MGHDK; CDR2 reads SYGVNS. The ends were cut back, 4 bases at V and 8 bases at J, with 8 bases in the middle. In nucleotides, the CDR3 is TGTGCCAGCAGTGGGAGTTGGGGCTACACCTTC. It codes for CASSGSWGYTF.

The V and J genes are TRBV9 and TRBJ1-3; D possibly corresponds to TRBD1 (5 bases). This CDR3 region has 15 residues. Trimming removed 0 bases from V and 2 bases from J, with 9 bases in between. CDR1 and CDR2 from the germline V gene are SGDLS and YYNGEE. In nucleotides, the CDR3 is TGTGCCAGCAGCGTAGTCGCGGGGGCTGGAAACACCATATATTTT. This encodes CASSVVAGAGNTIYF.

The chain combines TRBV7-9 with TRBJ2-2; 8 bases align to TRBD2. CDR3 size: 16 residues. V dropped 7 bases and J dropped 6; count of bases not matched to a gene: 13. Germline loops: CDR1 SEHNR, CDR2 FQNEAQ (reference sequence). CDR3 nucleotide sequence: TGTGCCAGCACCATTGAGCAGCGGGGGTTGGCCGGGGAGCTGTTTTTT. This translates into CASTIEQRGLAGELFF.

The V call is TRBV6-5, the J call TRBJ2-7; TRBD1 aligns across 10 bases. The V and J ends lost 7 bases and 6 bases, in that order; junction bases with no gene match: 12. Germline assignment: CDR1 MNHEY and CDR2 SVGAGI. There are 15 residues in the CDR3. In DNA form, the CDR3 reads TGTGCCAGCAATAACTTGGGACAGGGGCTACGCGAGCAGTACTTC. This encodes CASNNLGQGLREQYF.

The chain combines TRBV5-4 with TRBJ1-1; no definite D call. Germline V gene lookup returns CDR1 SGHNT and CDR2 YYREEE (reference sequence). Trimming left V 0 bases short and J 6 bases short, with 12 bases between. The CDR3 extends over 14 amino acids. This CDR3 reads CASSLDSWLAEAFF. The CDR3 nucleotides read TGTGCCAGCAGCTTGGACAGCTGGCTCGCTGAAGCTTTCTTT.

In its sample, this clone was seen a few times. The gene calls are TRBV23-1 and TRBJ1-2; D call uncertain. TRBV23-1 is an ORF, with its function uncertain. The CDR3 is made up of 17 amino acids. The V gene lost 0 bases and the J gene lost 2 bases, with 16 bases spanning the gap. In DNA, the CDR3 is TGCGCCAGCAGTCAATCGGTCCCAGAACGAGGGAACTATGGCTACACCTTC. This gives the protein CASSQSVPERGNYGYTF.

CDR3 sequence: CASSFFFRVHDQPQHF. In DNA, the CDR3 is TGTGCCAGCAGTTTTTTTTTCAGGGTTCACGATCAGCCCCAGCATTTT. The chain uses TRBV27 and TRBJ1-5, with D possibly TRBD1 on 5 matching bases. CDR3 length: 16 amino acids. V lost 3 bases to trimming and J lost 5 bases, with 17 bases between them. CDR1 and CDR2 from the germline V gene are MNHEY and SMNVEV (reference sequence).

A few counts support this clone. The chain employs TRBV5-1 and TRBJ1-4, with 7 bases fitting TRBD1. CDR1 and CDR2 from the germline V gene are SGHRS and YFSETQ. V shed 1 base, J shed 1 base, and the junction held 7 bases outside the gene matches. The CDR3 spans 17 residues. CDR3 protein: CASSLMGQGVTNEKLFF. CDR3 bases: TGCGCCAGCAGCTTGATGGGGCAGGGGGTAACTAATGAAAAACTGTTTTTT. Using reference TRBV5-1 and TRBJ1-4 for the parts outside the CDR3, the full variable domain is KAGVTQTPRYLIKTRGQQVTLSCSPISGHRSVSWYQQTPGQGLQFLFEYFSETQRNKGNFPGRFSGRQFSNSRSEMNVSTLELGDSALYLCASSLMGQGVTNEKLFFGSGTQLSVL.

V and J are TRBV27 and TRBJ2-7, with 9 bases identical to TRBD2. The CDR3 covers 14 residues. Germline CDR1 and CDR2: MNHEY and SMNVEV (reference sequence). V shed 8 bases, J shed 3 bases, and the junction held 8 bases outside the gene matches. The CDR3 region is CASRRGGADYEQYF. The DNA for the CDR3 is TGTGCCAGCCGTCGCGGGGGGGCCGACTACGAGCAGTACTTC.